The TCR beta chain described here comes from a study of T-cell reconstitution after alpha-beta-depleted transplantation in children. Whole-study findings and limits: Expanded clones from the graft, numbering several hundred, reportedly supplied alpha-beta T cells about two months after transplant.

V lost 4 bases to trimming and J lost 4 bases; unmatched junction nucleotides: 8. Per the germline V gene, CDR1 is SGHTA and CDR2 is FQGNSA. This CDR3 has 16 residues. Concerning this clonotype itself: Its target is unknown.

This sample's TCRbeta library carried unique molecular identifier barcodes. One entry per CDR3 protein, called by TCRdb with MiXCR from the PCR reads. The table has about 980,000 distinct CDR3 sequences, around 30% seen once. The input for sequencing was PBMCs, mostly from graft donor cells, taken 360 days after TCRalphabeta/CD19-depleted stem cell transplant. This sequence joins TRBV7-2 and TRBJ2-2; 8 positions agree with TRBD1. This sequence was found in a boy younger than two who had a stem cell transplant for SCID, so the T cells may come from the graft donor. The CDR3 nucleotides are TGTGCCAGCAGCTCATGGACAGGGACGAGCACCGGGGAGCTGTTTTTT. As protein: CASSSWTGTSTGELFF.